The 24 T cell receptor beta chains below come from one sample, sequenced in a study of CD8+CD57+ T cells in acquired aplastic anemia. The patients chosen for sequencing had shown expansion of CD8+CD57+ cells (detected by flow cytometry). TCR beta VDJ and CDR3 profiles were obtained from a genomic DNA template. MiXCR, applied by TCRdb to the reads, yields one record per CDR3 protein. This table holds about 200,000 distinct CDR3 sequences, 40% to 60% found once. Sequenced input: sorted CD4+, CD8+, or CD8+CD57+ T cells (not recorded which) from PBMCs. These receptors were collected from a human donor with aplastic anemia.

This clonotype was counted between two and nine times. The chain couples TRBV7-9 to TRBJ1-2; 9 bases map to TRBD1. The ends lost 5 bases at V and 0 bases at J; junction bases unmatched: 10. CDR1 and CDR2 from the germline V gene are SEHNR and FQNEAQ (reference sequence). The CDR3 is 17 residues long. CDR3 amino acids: CASSQAPGQGANYGYTF. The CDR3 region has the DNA TGTGCCAGCAGCCAAGCACCGGGACAGGGAGCTAACTATGGCTACACCTTC. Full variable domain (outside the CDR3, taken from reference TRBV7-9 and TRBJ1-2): DTGVSQNPRHKITKRGQNVTFRCDPISEHNRLYWYRQTLGQGPEFLTYFQNEAQLEKSRLLSDRFSAERPKGSFSTLEIQRTEQGDSAMYLCASSQAPGQGANYGYTFGSGTRLTVV.

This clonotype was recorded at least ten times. CDR3: CSALGRGADQPQHF. DNA of the CDR3: TGCAGTGCTTTGGGGAGGGGAGCTGACCAGCCCCAGCATTTT. The V gene is TRBV20-1, the J gene TRBJ1-5, with TRBD1 as a possible D gene (5 bases). Trimming removed 5 bases at V and 7 bases at J, with 18 bases between. Per the germline V gene, CDR1 is DFQATT and CDR2 is SNEGSKA (reference sequence). This CDR3 has 14 amino acids.

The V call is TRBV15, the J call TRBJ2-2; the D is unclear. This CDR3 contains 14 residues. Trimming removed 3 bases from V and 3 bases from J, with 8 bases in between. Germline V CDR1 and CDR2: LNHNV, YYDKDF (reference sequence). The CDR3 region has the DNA TGTGCCACCAGCAGTGAAGCCGACACCGGGGAGCTGTTTTTT. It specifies CATSSEADTGELFF.

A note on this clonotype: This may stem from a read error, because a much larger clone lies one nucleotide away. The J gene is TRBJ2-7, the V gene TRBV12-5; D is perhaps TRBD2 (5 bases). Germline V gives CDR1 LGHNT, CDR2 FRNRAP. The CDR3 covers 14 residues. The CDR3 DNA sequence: TGTACTAGTGGTTTGTCGGACCGCTACTACGAGCAGTACTTC. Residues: CTSGLSDRYYEQYF.

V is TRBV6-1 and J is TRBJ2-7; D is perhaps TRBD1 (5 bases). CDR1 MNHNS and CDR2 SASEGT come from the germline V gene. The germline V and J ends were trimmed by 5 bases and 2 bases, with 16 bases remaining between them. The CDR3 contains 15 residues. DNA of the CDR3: TGTGCCAGCAGTTACGGACAAGGTATAACCTACGAGCAGTACTTC. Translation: CASSYGQGITYEQYF.

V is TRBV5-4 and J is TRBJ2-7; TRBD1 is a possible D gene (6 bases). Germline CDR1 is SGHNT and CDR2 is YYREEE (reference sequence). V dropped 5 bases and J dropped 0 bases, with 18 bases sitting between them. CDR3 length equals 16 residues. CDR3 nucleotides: TGTGCCAGCAGATCACAGGGCCCCCCCATCTCCTACGAGCAGTACTTC. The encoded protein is CASRSQGPPISYEQYF.

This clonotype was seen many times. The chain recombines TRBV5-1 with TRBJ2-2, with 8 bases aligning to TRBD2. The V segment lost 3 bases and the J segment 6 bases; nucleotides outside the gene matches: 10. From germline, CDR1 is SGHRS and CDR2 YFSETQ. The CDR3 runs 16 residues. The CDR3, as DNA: TGCGCCAGCAGCTGGCGACTAGCGTTAAATGCCGGGGAGCTGTTTTTT. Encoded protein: CASSWRLALNAGELFF.

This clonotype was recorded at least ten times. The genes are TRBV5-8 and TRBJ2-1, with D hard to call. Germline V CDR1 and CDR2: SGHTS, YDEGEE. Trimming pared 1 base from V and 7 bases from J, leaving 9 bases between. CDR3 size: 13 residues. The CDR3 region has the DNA TGTGCCAGCAGCTTGAATCTAGGGAATGAGCAGTTCTTC. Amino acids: CASSLNLGNEQFF.

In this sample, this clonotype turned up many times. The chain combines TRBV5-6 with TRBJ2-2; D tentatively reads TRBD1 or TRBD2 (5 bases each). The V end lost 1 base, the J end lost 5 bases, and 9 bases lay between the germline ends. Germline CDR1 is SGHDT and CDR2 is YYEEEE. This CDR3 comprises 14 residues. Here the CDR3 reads CASSLIGGTGELFF. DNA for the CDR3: TGTGCCAGCAGCTTGATTGGGGGAACCGGGGAGCTGTTTTTT.

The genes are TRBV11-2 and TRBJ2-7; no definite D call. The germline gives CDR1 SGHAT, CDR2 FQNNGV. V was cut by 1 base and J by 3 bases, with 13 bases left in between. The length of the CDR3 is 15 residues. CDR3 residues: CASSLVSGSSYEQYF. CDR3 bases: TGTGCCAGCAGCTTAGTCTCGGGTTCCAGCTACGAGCAGTACTTC.

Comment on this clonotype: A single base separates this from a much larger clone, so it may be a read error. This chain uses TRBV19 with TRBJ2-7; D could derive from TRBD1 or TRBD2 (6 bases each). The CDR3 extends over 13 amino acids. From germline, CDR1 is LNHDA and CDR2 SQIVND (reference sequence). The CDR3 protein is CASSIGGPYEQHF. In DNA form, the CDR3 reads TGTGCCAGTAGTATCGGGGGCCCCTACGAGCAGCACTTC.

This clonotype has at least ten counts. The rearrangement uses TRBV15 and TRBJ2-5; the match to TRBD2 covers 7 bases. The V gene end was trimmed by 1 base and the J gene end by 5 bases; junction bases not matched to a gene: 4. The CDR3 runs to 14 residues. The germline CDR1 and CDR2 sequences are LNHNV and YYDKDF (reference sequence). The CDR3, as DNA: TGTGCCACCAGCAGAGTTCTAGCGGAGGAGACCCAGTACTTC. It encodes CATSRVLAEETQYF. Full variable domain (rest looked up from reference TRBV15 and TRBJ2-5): DAMVIQNPRYQVTQFGKPVTLSCSQTLNHNVMYWYQQKSSQAPKLLFHYYDKDFNNEADTPDNFQSRRPNTSFCFLDIRSPGLGDTAMYLCATSRVLAEETQYFGPGTRLLVL.

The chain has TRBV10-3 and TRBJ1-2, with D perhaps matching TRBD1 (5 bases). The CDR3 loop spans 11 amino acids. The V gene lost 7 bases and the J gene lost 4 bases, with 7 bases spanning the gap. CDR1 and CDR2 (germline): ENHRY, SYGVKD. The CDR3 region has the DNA TGTGCCATCAAAGGGGCCTATGGCTACACCTTC. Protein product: CAIKGAYGYTF.

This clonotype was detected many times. As DNA, the CDR3 is TGCAGTGCTAATAGGCCCCTCGGAGGGGACTACGAGCAGTACTTC. It yields the protein CSANRPLGGDYEQYF. V and J are TRBV20-1 and TRBJ2-7; maybe TRBD2 (6 bases). From germline, CDR1 is DFQATT and CDR2 SNEGSKA (reference sequence). V was pared by 4 bases and J by 3 bases, with 19 bases between. The CDR3 extends over 15 amino acids.

CDR3 bases: TGTGCCAGCAGCGTTGAGGGGGCGCGCAATGAGCAGTTCTTC. It specifies CASSVEGARNEQFF. The rearrangement joins TRBV2 to TRBJ2-1; TRBD1 agrees at 7 bases. Germline-derived CDR1 and CDR2 are SNHLY and FYNNEI. After removal of 6 bases from V and 6 bases from J, the junction contained 8 bases not matched to a gene. CDR3 length: 14 residues.

CDR3 sequence: CASRTGQGGRVCTF. The CDR3 DNA reads as TGTGCCAGCAGGACGGGACAGGGGGGAAGAGTGTGCACCTTC. The chain couples TRBV2 to TRBJ1-2, with 11 bases lining up with TRBD1. Germline trimming cut 6 bases from V and 13 bases from J; bases unmatched to any gene: 13. This CDR3 spans 14 amino acids. CDR1 is SNHLY, CDR2 FYNNEI, per germline.

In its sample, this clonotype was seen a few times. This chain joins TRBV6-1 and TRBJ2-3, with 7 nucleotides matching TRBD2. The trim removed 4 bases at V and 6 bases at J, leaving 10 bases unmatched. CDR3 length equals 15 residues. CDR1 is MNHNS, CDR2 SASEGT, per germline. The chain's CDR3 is CASSGVGGGSDTQYF. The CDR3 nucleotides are TGTGCCAGCAGTGGGGTGGGGGGAGGGAGCGATACGCAGTATTTT.

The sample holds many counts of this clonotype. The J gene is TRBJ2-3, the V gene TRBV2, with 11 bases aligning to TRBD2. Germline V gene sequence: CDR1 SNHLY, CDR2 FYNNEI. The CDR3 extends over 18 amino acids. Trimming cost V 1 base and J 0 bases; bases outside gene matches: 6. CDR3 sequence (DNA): TGTGCCAGCAGTGAAGGACTAGCGGGGACCGCTAGCACAGATACGCAGTATTTT. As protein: CASSEGLAGTASTDTQYF. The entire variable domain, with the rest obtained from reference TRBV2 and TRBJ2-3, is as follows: EPEVTQTPSHQVTQMGQEVILRCVPISNHLYFYWYRQILGQKVEFLVSFYNNEISEKSEIFDDQFSVERPDGSNFTLKIRSTKLEDSAMYFCASSEGLAGTASTDTQYFGPGTRLTVL.

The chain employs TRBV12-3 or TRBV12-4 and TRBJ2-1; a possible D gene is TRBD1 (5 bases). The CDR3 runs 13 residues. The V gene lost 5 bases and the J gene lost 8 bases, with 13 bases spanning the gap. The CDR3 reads CASSTRTIDEQFF. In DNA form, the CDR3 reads TGTGCCAGCAGTACAAGGACAATTGATGAGCAGTTCTTC.

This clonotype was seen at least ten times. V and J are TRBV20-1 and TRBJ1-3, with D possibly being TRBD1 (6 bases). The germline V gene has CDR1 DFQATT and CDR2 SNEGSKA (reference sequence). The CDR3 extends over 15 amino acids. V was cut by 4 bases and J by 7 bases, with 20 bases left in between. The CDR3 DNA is TGCAGTGCTATACCCCGGACAGAGCTCAGGAACACCATATATTTT. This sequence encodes CSAIPRTELRNTIYF.

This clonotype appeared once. The CDR3 loop reads CASSPSGVNTEAFF. For the CDR3, the DNA is TGTGCCAGCTCACCCTCTGGGGTGAACACTGAAGCTTTCTTT. The rearrangement uses TRBV18 and TRBJ1-1; D gene unclear. Trimming stripped 3 bases from V and 0 bases from J, with 8 bases between. The CDR3 runs 14 residues. Germline V gene data show CDR1 as KGHSH and CDR2 as LQKENI. The entire variable domain, with the rest obtained from reference TRBV18 and TRBJ1-1, is as follows: NAGVMQNPRHLVRRRGQEARLRCSPMKGHSHVYWYRQLPEEGLKFMVYLQKENIIDESGMPKERFSAEFPKEGPSILRIQQVVRGDSAAYFCASSPSGVNTEAFFGQGTRLTVV.

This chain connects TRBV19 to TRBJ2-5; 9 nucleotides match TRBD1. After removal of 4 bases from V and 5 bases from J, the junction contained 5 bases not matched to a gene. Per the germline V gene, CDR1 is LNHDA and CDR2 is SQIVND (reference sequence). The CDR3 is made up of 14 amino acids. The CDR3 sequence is CASSKRQGGETQYF. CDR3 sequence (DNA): TGTGCCAGTAGTAAGCGACAGGGGGGGGAGACCCAGTACTTC.

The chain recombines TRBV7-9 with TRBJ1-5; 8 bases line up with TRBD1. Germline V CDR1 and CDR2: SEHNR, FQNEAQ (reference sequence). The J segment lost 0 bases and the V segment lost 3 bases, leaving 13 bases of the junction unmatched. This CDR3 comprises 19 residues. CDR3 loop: CASSFNPPGQVRSNQPQHF. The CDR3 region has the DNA TGTGCCAGCAGCTTCAATCCCCCGGGACAGGTTCGTAGCAATCAGCCCCAGCATTTT.

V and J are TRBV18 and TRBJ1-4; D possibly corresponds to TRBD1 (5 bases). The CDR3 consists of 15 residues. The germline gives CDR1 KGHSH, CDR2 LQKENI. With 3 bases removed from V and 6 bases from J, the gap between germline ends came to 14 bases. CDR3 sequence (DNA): TGTGCCAGCTCACCCCAGGGATTCAGGGATGAAAAACTGTTTTTT. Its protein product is CASSPQGFRDEKLFF.